This TCR beta chain was captured in a study of blood T cell repertoires in COVID-19. Background on the study: Material from acute and convalescent COVID-19 was sourced from the United States, Italy and Spain. PBMCs, B-cell-depleted T cells, or T cells provided the cDNA or gDNA that made up the material.

Germline CDR1 is KGHSH and CDR2 is LQKENI. The CDR3 spans 15 residues. V gave up 6 bases and J gave up 1 base, with 15 bases separating them. In the original processing: Reference gene primer amplification in the assay estimated nucleated cell counts. Data came from immunoSEQ multiplex PCR; TCRdb stores just in-frame clones and leaves some out. V, J and clone size derive from that table, while D and trimming were established from the DNA sequence. The sample carries 200,000 to 250,000 clones, 75% to 90% recorded once. Sequenced: peripheral blood. This TCR was sampled from a woman aged 25 to 39 who had recovered from COVID-19. The chain employs TRBV18 and TRBJ1-1; D possibly corresponds to TRBD1 (6 bases). The CDR3 protein is CASSPLPGQNTEAFF. Written as DNA, the CDR3 is TGTGCCAGCTCGCCGTTGCCGGGACAGAACACTGAAGCTTTCTTT. The whole variable domain, filled in from reference TRBV18 and TRBJ1-1, reads NAGVMQNPRHLVRRRGQEARLRCSPMKGHSHVYWYRQLPEEGLKFMVYLQKENIIDESGMPKERFSAEFPKEGPSILRIQQVVRGDSAAYFCASSPLPGQNTEAFFGQGTRLTVV.